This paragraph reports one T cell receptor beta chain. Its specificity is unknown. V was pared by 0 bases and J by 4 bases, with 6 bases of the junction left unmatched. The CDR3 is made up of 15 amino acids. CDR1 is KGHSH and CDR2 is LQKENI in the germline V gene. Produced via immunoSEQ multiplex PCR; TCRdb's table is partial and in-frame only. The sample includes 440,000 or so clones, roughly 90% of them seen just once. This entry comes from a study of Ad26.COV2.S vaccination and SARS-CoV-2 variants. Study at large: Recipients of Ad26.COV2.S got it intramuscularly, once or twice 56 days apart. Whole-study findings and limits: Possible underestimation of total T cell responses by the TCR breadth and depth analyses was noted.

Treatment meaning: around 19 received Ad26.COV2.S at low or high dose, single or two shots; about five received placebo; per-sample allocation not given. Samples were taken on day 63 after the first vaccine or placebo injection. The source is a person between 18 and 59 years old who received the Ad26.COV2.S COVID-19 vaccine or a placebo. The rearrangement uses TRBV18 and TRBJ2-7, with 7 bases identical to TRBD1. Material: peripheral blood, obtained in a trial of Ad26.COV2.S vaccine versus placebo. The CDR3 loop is CASSPPIGGLYEQYF. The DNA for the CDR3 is TGTGCCAGCTCACCACCGATAGGGGGCTTGTACGAGCAGTACTTC.